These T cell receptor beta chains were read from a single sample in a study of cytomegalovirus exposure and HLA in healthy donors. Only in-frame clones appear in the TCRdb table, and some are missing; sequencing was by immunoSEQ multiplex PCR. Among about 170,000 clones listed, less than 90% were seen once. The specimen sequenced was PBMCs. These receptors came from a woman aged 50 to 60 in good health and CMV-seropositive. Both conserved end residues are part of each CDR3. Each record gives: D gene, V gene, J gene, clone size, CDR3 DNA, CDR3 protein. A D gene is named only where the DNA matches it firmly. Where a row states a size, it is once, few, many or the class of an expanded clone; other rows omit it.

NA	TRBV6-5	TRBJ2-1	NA	TGTGCCAGCAGAGGTGGGGCGATCTCCTACAATGAGCAGTTCTTC	CASRGGAISYNEQFF
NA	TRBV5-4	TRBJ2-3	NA	TGTGCCAGCAGCGATGGTAGCGGCACAGATACGCAGTATTTT	CASSDGSGTDTQYF
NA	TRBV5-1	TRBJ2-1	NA	TGCGCCAGCAAGGGGCTAGAGGTCGGGGAGCAGTTCTTC	CASKGLEVGEQFF
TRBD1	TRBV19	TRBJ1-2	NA	TGTGCCAGTAGCCCGCGGGACAGGGCTTATGGCTACACCTTC	CASSPRDRAYGYTF
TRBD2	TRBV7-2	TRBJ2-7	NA	TGTGCCAGCAGCTTGCGGAGGGGAGGGACTTACGAGCAGTACTTC	CASSLRRGGTYEQYF
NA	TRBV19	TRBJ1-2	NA	TGTGCCAGTAGTACTAGTGCCTCAGGGGACTATGGCTACACCTTC	CASSTSASGDYGYTF
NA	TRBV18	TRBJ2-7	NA	TGTGCCAGCTCACCACCGCCAGGTATGAATTACGAGCAGTACTTC	CASSPPPGMNYEQYF
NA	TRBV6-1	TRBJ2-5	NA	TGTGCCAGCAGTGCAAGAGAGCGGAAAGAGACCCAGTACTTC	CASSARERKETQYF
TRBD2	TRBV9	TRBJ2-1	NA	TGTGCCAGCAGAACCCGGGGGGGACTAGCGGGGTACAATGAGCAGTTCTTC	CASRTRGGLAGYNEQFF
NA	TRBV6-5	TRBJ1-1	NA	TGTGCCAGCAGTTACTCGATCAGTCTGAAAGCTTTCTTT	CASSYSISLKAFF
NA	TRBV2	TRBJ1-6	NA	TGTGCCAGCAGTACTCTCGAGCGTACTGGGAGGGCCCTCCACTTT	CASSTLERTGRALHF
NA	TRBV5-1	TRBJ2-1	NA	TGCGCCAGCAAGAGGGCAAGCTTCTCCTACAATGAGCAGTTCTTC	CASKRASFSYNEQFF
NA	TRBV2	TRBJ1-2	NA	TGTGCCAGCAGTGAGGCAGCTAACTATGGCTACACCTTC	CASSEAANYGYTF
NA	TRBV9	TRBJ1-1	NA	TGTGCCAGCAGGGGAAGGGGCGATAACACTGAAGCTTTCTTT	CASRGRGDNTEAFF
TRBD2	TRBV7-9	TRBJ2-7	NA	TGTGCCAGCAGCTTAGACGGATTAGCGGGGGGAACCTACGAGCAGTACTTC	CASSLDGLAGGTYEQYF
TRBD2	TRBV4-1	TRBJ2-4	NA	TGCGCCAGCAGCCCGCGGGAGGAAAACATTCAGTACTTC	CASSPREENIQYF
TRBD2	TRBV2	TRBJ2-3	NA	TGTGCCATTCCCATAGCGGGAGGTCGCACAGATACGCAGTATTTT	CAIPIAGGRTDTQYF
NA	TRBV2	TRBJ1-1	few	TGTGCCAGCAGTGAACTGCTACGGGCTTTCTTT	CASSELLRAFF
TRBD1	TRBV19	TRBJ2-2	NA	TGTGCCAGTAGCCGACAGGGGTTCGGGGAGCTGTTTTTT	CASSRQGFGELFF
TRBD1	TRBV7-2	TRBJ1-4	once	TGTGCCAGCAGCCCCAACACAGGGGCGAATGAAAAACTGTTTTTT	CASSPNTGANEKLFF
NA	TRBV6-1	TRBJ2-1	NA	TGTGCCAGCAGTAGCCACTCAACAGGGTCGAATGAGCAGTTCTTC	CASSSHSTGSNEQFF
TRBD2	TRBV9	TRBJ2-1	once	TGTGCCAGCAGCGTAGCTGGGGGGGGACCCAACAATGAGCAGTTCTTC	CASSVAGGGPNNEQFF
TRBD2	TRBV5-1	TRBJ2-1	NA	TGCGCCAGCAACCTCGGCGGGGCGGGGGGGCATGAGCAGTTCTTC	CASNLGGAGGHEQFF
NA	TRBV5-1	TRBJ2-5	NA	TGCGCCAGCAGCTTGATCCCCCACACAGGGAGTGAGACCCAGTACTTC	CASSLIPHTGSETQYF
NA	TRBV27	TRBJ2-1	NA	TGTGCCAGCAGTTCATACCTGGGACTCCCTGCCTACAATGAGCAGTTCTTC	CASSSYLGLPAYNEQFF
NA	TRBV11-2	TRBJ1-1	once	TGTGCCAGCAGCTCCAGGGGTGGCACTGAAGCTTTCTTT	CASSSRGGTEAFF
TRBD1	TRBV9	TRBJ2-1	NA	TGTGCCAGCAGCGCCAGGGGACAGGGCTTCGATGAGCAGTTCTTC	CASSARGQGFDEQFF
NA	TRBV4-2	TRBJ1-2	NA	TGTGCCAGCAGCCCCGGCGCCACACGGGACTATGGCTACACCTTC	CASSPGATRDYGYTF
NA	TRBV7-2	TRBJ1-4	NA	TGTGCCAGCAGGGACGGGACTTTCCCGAATGAAAAACTGTTTTTT	CASRDGTFPNEKLFF
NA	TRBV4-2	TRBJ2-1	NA	TGTGCCAGCAGCCAAGATAGGTACAGCTACAATGAGCAGTTCTTC	CASSQDRYSYNEQFF
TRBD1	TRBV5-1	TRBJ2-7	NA	TGCGCCAGCAGCTTGAACAAAGCGACAGGGGGCGCCGAGCAGTACTTC	CASSLNKATGGAEQYF
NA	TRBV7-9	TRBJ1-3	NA	TGTGCCAGCAGCCTTGACTACTCTGGAAACACCATATATTTT	CASSLDYSGNTIYF
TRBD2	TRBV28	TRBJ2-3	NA	TGTGCCAGCAGTTTCAGACTAGCACGAGATACGCAGTATTTT	CASSFRLARDTQYF
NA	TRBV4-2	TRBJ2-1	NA	TGTGCCAGCAGCCAGAGACCAGGGTACAGCTCCTACAATGAGCAGTTCTTC	CASSQRPGYSSYNEQFF
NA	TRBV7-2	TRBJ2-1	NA	TGTGCCAGCAGCGTATTAGACAGAGGGGGTGAGCAGTTCTTC	CASSVLDRGGEQFF
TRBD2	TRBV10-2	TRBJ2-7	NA	TGCGCCAGCAGCCCCTATCATAGCGGGAGTCCGTCCTACGAGCAGTACTTC	CASSPYHSGSPSYEQYF
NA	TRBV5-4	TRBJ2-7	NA	TGTGCCAGCAGCTTGCGGGGGTTAGACTACGAGCAGTACTTC	CASSLRGLDYEQYF
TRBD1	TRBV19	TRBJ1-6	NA	TGTGCCAGTAGCTCACAAGGGGGCCTTAATTCACCCCTCCACTTT	CASSSQGGLNSPLHF
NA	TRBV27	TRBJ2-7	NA	TGTGCCAGCACGACACGTGACGGATCCTACGAGCAGTACTTC	CASTTRDGSYEQYF
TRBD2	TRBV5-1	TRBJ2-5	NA	TGCGCCAGCAGCTTTGCGGGGGAAGAGACCCAGTACTTC	CASSFAGEETQYF
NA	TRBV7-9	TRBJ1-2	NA	TGTGCCAGCAGCTTAGCCTCGCAGGGTGGGGTTGACTATGGCTACACCTTC	CASSLASQGGVDYGYTF
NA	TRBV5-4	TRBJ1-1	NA	TGTGCCAGCAGCGCGGGAGTCCAGGCCACTGAAGCTTTCTTT	CASSAGVQATEAFF
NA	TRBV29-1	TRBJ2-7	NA	TGCAGCGTTACTCGTGGCGGGAACGAGCAGTACTTC	CSVTRGGNEQYF
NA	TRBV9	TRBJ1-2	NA	TGTGCCAGCAGCGGGGCCCGGGGTCTCGGCCGCGGGGTCTATGGCTACACCTTC	CASSGARGLGRGVYGYTF
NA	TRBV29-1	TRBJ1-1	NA	TGCAGCGTCAGGAATTTGTTGAACACTGAAGCTTTCTTT	CSVRNLLNTEAFF
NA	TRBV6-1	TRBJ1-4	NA	TGTGCCAGCAGTGTTGGGGACACTATTGAAAAACTGTTTTTT	CASSVGDTIEKLFF
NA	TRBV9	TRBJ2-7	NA	TGTGCCAGCAGCCCATGGGGGGAGTATAACGAGCAGTACTTC	CASSPWGEYNEQYF
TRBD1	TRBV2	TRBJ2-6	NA	TGTGCCAGCCAAGTGGACAGGGGGACTGGGGCCAACGTCCTGACTTTC	CASQVDRGTGANVLTF
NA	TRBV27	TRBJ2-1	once	TGTGCCAGCAGTCCTTATGCGGGCCGGGGTGAGCAGTTCTTC	CASSPYAGRGEQFF
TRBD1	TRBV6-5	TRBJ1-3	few	TGTGCCAGCAGTTCGGGACAGGGGAGTTGGAACACCATATATTTT	CASSSGQGSWNTIYF
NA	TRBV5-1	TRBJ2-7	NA	TGCGCCAGCAGCATAAGCCTCCAGGGGGGCGAGCAGTACTTC	CASSISLQGGEQYF
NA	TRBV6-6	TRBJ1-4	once	TGTGCCAGCAGTTACGGCGGAGTTAATGAAAAACTGTTTTTT	CASSYGGVNEKLFF
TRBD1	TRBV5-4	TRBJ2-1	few	TGTGCCAGCAGCCAGGGACAGGGAGGTTACAATGAGCAGTTCTTC	CASSQGQGGYNEQFF